This T cell receptor (beta chain) was sequenced during a study of identical twins. Overall study findings and caveats: Insertion counts were lower in abundant cord blood beta clonotypes, a trend that memory repertoires did not show. For out-of-frame beta sequences, excess twin sharing was weaker. Monozygotic twins shared more out-of-frame TCR alpha than recombination models predicted.

TCRdb ran MiXCR on the 5' RACE reads and lists one entry per CDR3 protein. The sample contains 230,000 or so distinct CDR3 sequences, approximately 8.3% of which appear only once. Remarks on this clonotype: Its antigen remains unidentified.

The junction had 15 bases not matched to a gene; V was cut back by 4 bases and J by 6 bases. This CDR3 is 17 amino acids long. In germline, CDR1 is SGHVS, CDR2 FQNEAQ. These sequences were also reported in another study, on yellow fever vaccine responses in identical twins.

The chain uses TRBV7-8 and TRBJ2-7; TRBD2 matches at 10 bases. The receptor was isolated from a woman aged 18-30 years in good health. The source material was CD8+ T cells sorted from blood. The CDR3 loop is CASSSSLTSGGAFEQYF. The CDR3, as DNA: TGTGCCAGCAGCTCCTCCTTAACGAGCGGGGGGGCCTTCGAGCAGTACTTC.